This T cell receptor beta chain was profiled in a study of blood T cell repertoires in COVID-19. Study overall: Sites in the United States, Italy and Spain provided acute and convalescent COVID-19 samples. T cells, B-cell-depleted T cells, or PBMCs supplied cDNA or gDNA.

The Seattle patients, enrolled during active infection, were followed longitudinally. Authors' methods: The authors estimated nucleated cell counts from reference gene primer amplification. Assay used: immunoSEQ multiplex PCR; TCRdb lists only in-frame clones, some missing. That table supplies the V and J calls and clone size; D and trimming were determined from the DNA. The data show approximately 440,000 clones, approximately 88% seen once. Deletions cut 0 bases from V and 5 bases from J, with 9 bases between. Germline CDR1 reads KGHSH; CDR2 reads LQKENI. The CDR3 has 14 amino acids. The TCR comes from a woman aged 45 to 65 with COVID-19, enrolled during active disease. The chain is built from TRBV18 and TRBJ2-3; D possibly corresponds to TRBD1 (6 bases). The sequenced material came from peripheral blood. The CDR3 region has the DNA TGTGCCAGCTCACCACCGGGGGCGGGAGATACGCAGTATTTT. It specifies CASSPPGAGDTQYF.